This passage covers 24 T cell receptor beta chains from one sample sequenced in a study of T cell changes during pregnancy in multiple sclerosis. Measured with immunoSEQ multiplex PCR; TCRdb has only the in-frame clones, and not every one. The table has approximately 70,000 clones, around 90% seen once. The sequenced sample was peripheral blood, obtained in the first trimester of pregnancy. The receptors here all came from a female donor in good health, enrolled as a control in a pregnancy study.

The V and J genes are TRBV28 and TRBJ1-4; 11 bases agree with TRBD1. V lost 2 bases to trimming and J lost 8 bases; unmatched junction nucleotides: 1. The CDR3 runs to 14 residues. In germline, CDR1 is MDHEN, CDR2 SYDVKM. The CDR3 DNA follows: TGTGCCAGCAGTTTAAGGACAGGGGGCGAAAAACTGTTTTTT. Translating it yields CASSLRTGGEKLFF.

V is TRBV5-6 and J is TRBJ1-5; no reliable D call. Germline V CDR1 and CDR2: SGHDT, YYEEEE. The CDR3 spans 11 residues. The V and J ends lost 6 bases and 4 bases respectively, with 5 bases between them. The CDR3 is CASTINQPQHF. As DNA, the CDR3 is TGTGCCAGCACTATAAATCAGCCCCAGCATTTT.

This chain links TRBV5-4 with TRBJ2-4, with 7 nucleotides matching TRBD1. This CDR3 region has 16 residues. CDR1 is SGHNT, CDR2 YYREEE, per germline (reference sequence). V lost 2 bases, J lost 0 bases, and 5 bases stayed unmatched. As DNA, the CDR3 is TGTGCCAGCAGCTTAGGAACAGGGGTAGCCAAAAACATTCAGTACTTC. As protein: CASSLGTGVAKNIQYF.

Written as DNA, the CDR3 is TGTGCCACCAGCAGAGATCTGATAGAGTACAATGAGCAGTTCTTC. Protein product: CATSRDLIEYNEQFF. The chain uses TRBV15 and TRBJ2-1; D remains unclear. Germline lookup yields CDR1 LNHNV and CDR2 YYDKDF (reference sequence). The length of the CDR3 is 15 residues. Trimming took off 0 bases at V and 4 bases at J, with 10 bases between the two ends.

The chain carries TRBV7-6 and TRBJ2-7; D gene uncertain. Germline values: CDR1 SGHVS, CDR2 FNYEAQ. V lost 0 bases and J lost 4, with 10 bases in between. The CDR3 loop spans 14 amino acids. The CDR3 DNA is TGTGCCAGCAGCTTAGCGTATTCGGGTTACGAGCAGTACTTC. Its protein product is CASSLAYSGYEQYF.

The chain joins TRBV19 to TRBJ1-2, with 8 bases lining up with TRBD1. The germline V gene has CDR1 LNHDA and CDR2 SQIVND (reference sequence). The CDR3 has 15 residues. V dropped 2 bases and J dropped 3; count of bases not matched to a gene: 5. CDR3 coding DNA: TGTGCCAGTAGTATACGCCAGGGGGCTGACTATGGCTACACCTTC. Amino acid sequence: CASSIRQGADYGYTF.

DNA of the CDR3: TGTGCCTCATTTCCAGGAAACTCTGGAAACACCATATATTTT. This codes for CASFPGNSGNTIYF. The gene calls are TRBV6-5 and TRBJ1-3; D call uncertain. V lost 11 bases and J lost 0, with 14 bases in between. Germline assignment: CDR1 MNHEY and CDR2 SVGAGI. This CDR3 has 14 residues.

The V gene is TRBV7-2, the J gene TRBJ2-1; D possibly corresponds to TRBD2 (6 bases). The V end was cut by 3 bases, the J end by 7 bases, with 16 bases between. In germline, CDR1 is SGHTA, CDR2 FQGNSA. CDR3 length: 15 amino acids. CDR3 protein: CASSFGGPSRNEQFF. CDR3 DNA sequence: TGTGCCAGCAGCTTCGGAGGGCCCTCGAGAAATGAGCAGTTCTTC.

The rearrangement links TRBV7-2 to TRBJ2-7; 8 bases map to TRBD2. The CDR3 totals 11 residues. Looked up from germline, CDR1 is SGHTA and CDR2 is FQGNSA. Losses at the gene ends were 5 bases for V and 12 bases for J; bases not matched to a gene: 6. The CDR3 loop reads CASSTGTRLYF. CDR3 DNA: TGTGCCAGCAGCACGGGGACTAGACTGTACTTC.

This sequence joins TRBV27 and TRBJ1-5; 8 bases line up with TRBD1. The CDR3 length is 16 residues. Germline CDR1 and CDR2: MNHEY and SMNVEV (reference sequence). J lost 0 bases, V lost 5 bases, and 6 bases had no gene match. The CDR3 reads CASSMGTGYSNQPQHF. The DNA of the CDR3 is TGTGCCAGCAGTATGGGGACAGGCTATAGCAATCAGCCCCAGCATTTT.

The CDR3 coding sequence is TGTGCCAGCAGTTACCCTACCCGCGGGAATGAGCAGTTCTTC. Translating gives CASSYPTRGNEQFF. The chain has TRBV6-6 and TRBJ2-1; a possible D gene is TRBD2 (5 bases). The CDR3 is 14 amino acids. The ends were cut back, 2 bases at V and 7 bases at J, with 12 bases in the middle. Germline V lookup: CDR1 MNHNY, CDR2 SVGAGI (reference sequence).

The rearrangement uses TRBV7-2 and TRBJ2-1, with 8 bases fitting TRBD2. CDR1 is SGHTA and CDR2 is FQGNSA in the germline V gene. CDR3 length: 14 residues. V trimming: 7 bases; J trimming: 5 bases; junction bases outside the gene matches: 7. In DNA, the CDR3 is TGTGCCAGCACCCCCCCGGGACTAGACAATGAGCAGTTCTTC. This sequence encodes CASTPPGLDNEQFF.

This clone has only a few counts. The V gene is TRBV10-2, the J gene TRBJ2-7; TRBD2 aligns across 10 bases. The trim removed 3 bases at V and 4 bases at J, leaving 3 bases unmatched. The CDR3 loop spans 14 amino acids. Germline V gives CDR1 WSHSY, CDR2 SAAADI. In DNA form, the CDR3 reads TGCGCCAGCAGTGATGTAGCGGGAGGTTACGAGCAGTACTTC. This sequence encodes CASSDVAGGYEQYF.

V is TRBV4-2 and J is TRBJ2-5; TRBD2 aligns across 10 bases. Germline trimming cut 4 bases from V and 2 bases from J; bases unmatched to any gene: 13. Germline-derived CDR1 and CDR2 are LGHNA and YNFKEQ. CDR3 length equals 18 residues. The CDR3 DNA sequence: TGTGCCAGCAGCCCGATGTCTAGCGGGGGTTCAGAACAAGAGACCCAGTACTTC. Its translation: CASSPMSSGGSEQETQYF.

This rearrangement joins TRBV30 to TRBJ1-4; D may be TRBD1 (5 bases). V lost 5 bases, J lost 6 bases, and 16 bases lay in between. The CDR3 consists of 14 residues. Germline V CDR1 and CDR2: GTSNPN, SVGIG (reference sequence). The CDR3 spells CAWETMGGDEKLFF. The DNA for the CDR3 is TGTGCCTGGGAAACCATGGGGGGGGATGAAAAACTGTTTTTT.

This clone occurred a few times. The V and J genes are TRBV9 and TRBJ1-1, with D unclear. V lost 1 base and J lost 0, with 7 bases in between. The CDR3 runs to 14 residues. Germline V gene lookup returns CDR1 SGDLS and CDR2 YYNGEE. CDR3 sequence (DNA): TGTGCCAGCAGCGTAAATGGAGTGAACACTGAAGCTTTCTTT. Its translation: CASSVNGVNTEAFF. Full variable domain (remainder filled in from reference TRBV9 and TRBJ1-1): DSGVTQTPKHLITATGQRVTLRCSPRSGDLSVYWYQQSLDQGLQFLIQYYNGEERAKGNILERFSAQQFPDLHSELNLSSLELGDSALYFCASSVNGVNTEAFFGQGTRLTVV.

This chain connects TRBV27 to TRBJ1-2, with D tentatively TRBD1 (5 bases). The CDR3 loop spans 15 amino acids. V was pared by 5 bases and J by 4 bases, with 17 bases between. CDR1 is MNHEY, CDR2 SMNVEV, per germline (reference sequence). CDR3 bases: TGTGCCAGCAGTGCCGCAGGGAGGAATCTCTATGGCTACACCTTC. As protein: CASSAAGRNLYGYTF.

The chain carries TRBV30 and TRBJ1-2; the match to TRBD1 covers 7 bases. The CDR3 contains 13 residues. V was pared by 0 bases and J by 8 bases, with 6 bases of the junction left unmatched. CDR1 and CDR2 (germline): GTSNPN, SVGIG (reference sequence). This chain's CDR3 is CAWSVRDSSGYTF. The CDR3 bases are TGTGCCTGGAGTGTACGGGACAGTTCGGGCTACACCTTC.

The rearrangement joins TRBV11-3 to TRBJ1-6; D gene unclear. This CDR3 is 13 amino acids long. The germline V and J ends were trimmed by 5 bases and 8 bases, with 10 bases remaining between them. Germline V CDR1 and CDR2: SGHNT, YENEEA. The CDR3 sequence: CASSTLRDSPLHF. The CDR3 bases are TGTGCCAGCAGCACCCTGCGGGATTCACCCCTCCACTTT.

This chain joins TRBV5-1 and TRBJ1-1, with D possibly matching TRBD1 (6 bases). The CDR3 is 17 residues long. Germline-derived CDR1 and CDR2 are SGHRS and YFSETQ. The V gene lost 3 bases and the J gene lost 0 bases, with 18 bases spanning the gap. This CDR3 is CASSSAGGRGMNTEAFF. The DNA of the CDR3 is TGCGCCAGCAGCTCCGCGGGGGGGCGCGGAATGAACACTGAAGCTTTCTTT.

The chain's CDR3 is CASGPGQGTYGYTF. The CDR3 DNA sequence: TGTGCTAGTGGGCCCGGACAGGGAACCTATGGCTACACCTTC. The chain couples TRBV12-5 to TRBJ1-2; 8 bases are a match to TRBD1. CDR1 is LGHNT, CDR2 FRNRAP, per germline. Trimming took 6 bases from V and 4 from J; bases not matched to a gene: 7. The CDR3 covers 14 residues.

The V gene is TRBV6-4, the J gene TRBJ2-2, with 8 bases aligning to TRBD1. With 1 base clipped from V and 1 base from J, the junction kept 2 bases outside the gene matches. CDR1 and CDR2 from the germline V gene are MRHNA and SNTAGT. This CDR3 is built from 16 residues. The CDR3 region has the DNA TGTGCCAGCAGTGACTTCGGGACAGGGAACACCGGGGAGCTGTTTTTT. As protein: CASSDFGTGNTGELFF.

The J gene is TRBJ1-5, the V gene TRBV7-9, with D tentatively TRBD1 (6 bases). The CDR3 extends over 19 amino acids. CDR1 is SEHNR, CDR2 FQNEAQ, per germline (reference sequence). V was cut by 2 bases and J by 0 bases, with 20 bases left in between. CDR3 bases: TGTGCCAGCAGCTTAAATCTTGCATGGGGGACAAATAGCAATCAGCCCCAGCATTTT. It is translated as CASSLNLAWGTNSNQPQHF.

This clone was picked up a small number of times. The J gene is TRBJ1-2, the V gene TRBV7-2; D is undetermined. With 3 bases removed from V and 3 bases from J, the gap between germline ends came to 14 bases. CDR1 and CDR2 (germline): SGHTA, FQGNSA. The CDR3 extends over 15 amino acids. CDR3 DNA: TGTGCCAGCAGCTTGCCCTACAGTATCGACTATGGCTACACCTTC. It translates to CASSLPYSIDYGYTF. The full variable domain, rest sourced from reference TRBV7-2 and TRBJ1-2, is GAGVSQSPSNKVTEKGKDVELRCDPISGHTALYWYRQSLGQGLEFLIYFQGNSAPDKSGLPSDRFSAERTGGSVSTLTIQRTQQEDSAVYLCASSLPYSIDYGYTFGSGTRLTVV.